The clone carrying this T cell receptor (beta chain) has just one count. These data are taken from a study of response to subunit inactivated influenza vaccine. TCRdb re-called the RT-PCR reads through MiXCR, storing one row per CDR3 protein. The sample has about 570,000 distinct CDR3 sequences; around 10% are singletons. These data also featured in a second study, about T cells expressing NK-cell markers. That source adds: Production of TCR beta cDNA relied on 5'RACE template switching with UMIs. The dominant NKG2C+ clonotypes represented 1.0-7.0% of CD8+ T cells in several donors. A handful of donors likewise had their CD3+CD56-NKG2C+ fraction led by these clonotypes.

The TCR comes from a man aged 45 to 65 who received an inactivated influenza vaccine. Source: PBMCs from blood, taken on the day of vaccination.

DNA for the CDR3: TGTGCCAGCAGCCAAGGGACTAGTAAGGGCAATGAGCAGTTCTTC. It specifies CASSQGTSKGNEQFF. The V gene is TRBV4-2, the J gene TRBJ2-1; 7 bases map to TRBD2. Trimming removed 1 base from V and 6 bases from J; junction bases left unmatched: 6. CDR3 size: 15 residues. Germline V gives CDR1 LGHNA, CDR2 YNFKEQ.